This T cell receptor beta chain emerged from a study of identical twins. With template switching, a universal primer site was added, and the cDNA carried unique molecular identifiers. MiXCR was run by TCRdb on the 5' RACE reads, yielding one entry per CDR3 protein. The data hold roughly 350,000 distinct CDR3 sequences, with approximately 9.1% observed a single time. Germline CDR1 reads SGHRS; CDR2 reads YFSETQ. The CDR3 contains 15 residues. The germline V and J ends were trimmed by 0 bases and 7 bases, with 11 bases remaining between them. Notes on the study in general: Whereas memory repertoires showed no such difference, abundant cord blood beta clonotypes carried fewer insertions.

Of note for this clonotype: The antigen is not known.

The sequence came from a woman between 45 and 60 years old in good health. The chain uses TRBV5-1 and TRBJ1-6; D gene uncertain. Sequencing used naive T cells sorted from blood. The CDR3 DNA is TGCGCCAGCAGCTTGGACGGACTTCAAAATTCACCCCTCCACTTT. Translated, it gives CASSLDGLQNSPLHF.